These T cell receptor beta chains were read from a single sample in a study of cytomegalovirus exposure and HLA in healthy donors. Using immunoSEQ multiplex PCR, the repertoire was profiled, and TCRdb retains in-frame clones only, with some absent. Of 55,000 to 70,000 clones listed, about nine tenths were seen once; the top ten hold 2%. The sequenced sample was PBMCs. Receptor source: a woman between 25 and 40 years old in good health and CMV-seronegative. Each CDR3 is given with its conserved first and last residue. D genes are given only for firm matches. A row's size may be missing; if present it is once, few, many or a size class.

clone_size	d_call	v_call	j_call	cdr3_aa	cdr3_nt
-	TRBD2	TRBV28	TRBJ2-7	CAIGLAGTYEQYF	TGTGCCATCGGACTAGCGGGTACCTACGAGCAGTACTTC
-	TRBD1	TRBV5-3	TRBJ1-5	CARSRGQDSLPSYSNQPQHF	TGTGCCAGAAGCCGAGGACAGGACTCCCTTCCTTCTTATAGCAATCAGCCCCAGCATTTT
-	TRBD1	TRBV5-1	TRBJ2-2	CASSPRQGANTGELFF	TGCGCCAGCAGCCCCAGACAGGGGGCGAACACCGGGGAGCTGTTTTTT
-	-	TRBV2	TRBJ2-7	CASIPRLQGGGEQYF	TGTGCCAGCATCCCGAGGTTACAGGGTGGGGGCGAGCAGTACTTC
-	-	TRBV6-5	TRBJ1-2	CASSYSIAGGDGYTF	TGTGCCAGCAGTTACTCGATCGCGGGGGGCGATGGCTACACCTTC
-	TRBD1	TRBV19	TRBJ1-1	CASSPGQGGVTEAFF	TGTGCCAGTAGTCCCGGACAGGGAGGGGTCACTGAAGCTTTCTTT
-	TRBD2	TRBV5-4	TRBJ2-3	CASSGLVGGPSDTQYF	TGTGCCAGCAGCGGCCTGGTGGGAGGGCCATCGGATACGCAGTATTTT
-	TRBD2	TRBV6-1	TRBJ2-7	CASSEGGTSYEQYF	TGTGCCAGCAGTGAGGGAGGGACCTCCTACGAGCAGTACTTC
-	-	TRBV21-1	TRBJ2-1	CASSSIGGGRGGSEQFF	TGTGCCAGCAGCTCTATAGGGGGGGGACGAGGAGGGAGTGAGCAGTTCTTC
few	-	TRBV6-1	TRBJ2-7	CASSEFLTRRKGYEQYF	TGTGCCAGCAGTGAATTCCTTACCCGGAGGAAGGGATACGAGCAGTACTTC
-	-	TRBV5-1	TRBJ2-5	CASSQNDRVGETQYF	TGCGCCAGCAGCCAAAATGACCGGGTTGGGGAGACCCAGTACTTC
-	TRBD2	TRBV29-1	TRBJ2-7	CSVSSGRAYEQYF	TGCAGCGTGTCCAGCGGGAGGGCCTACGAGCAGTACTTC
-	-	TRBV6-1	TRBJ1-2	CASSEAGGTYGYTF	TGTGCCAGCAGTGAAGCTGGGGGCACCTATGGCTACACCTTC
-	-	TRBV7-2	TRBJ2-1	CASSFTSFNEQFF	TGTGCCAGCAGCTTTACTAGTTTTAATGAGCAGTTCTTC
-	-	TRBV28	TRBJ1-4	CASSTRGAGEKLFF	TGTGCCAGCAGCACCAGGGGAGCGGGAGAAAAACTGTTTTTT
-	TRBD1	TRBV19	TRBJ2-7	CASSILDRGSEQYF	TGTGCCAGTAGTATTTTGGACAGGGGTTCCGAGCAGTACTTC
once	-	TRBV19	TRBJ1-4	CASRRLRATNEKLFF	TGTGCCAGTAGACGGCTCCGGGCAACTAATGAAAAACTGTTTTTT
once	TRBD2	TRBV11-2	TRBJ2-7	CASSLGGSEQYF	TGTGCCAGCAGCCTGGGGGGGAGTGAGCAGTACTTC
-	-	TRBV7-9	TRBJ1-1	CSSSSAMNRNTEAFF	TGTTCCAGCAGCTCCGCCATGAACAGGAACACTGAAGCTTTCTTT
-	TRBD2	TRBV28	TRBJ2-5	CASSPSGRAGETQYF	TGTGCCAGCAGCCCGAGCGGGAGGGCGGGGGAGACCCAGTACTTC
-	TRBD2	TRBV18	TRBJ2-3	CASSPSSGLAGAHNGQYF	TGTGCCAGCTCACCCTCGTCCGGACTAGCGGGAGCCCACAATGGGCAGTATTTT
-	-	TRBV4-1	TRBJ2-3	CASSQARNTQYF	TGCGCCAGCAGCCAGGCCAGGAATACGCAGTATTTT
-	-	TRBV11-3	TRBJ2-7	CASSLGGAGGTYEQYF	TGTGCCAGCAGCTTAGGGGGGGCAGGGGGGACCTACGAGCAGTACTTC
-	-	TRBV14	TRBJ1-1	CASSQENRYDAEAFF	TGTGCCAGCAGCCAAGAAAACAGGTACGACGCTGAAGCTTTCTTT